The following is a T cell receptor (beta chain) sequence with its context. Antigen: not known. The data are from a study of cytomegalovirus exposure and HLA in healthy donors. Points from the study as a whole: There were approximately 150 TCR beta chains listed as cytomegalovirus-associated.

From the 120-subject validation cohort, which was separate from the roughly 610-subject first cohort, the donors were drawn. Using immunoSEQ multiplex PCR, the repertoire was profiled, and TCRdb retains in-frame clones only, with some absent. The table includes some 140,000 clones, approximately 82% detected once. The sample consisted of PBMCs. This TCR derives from a young man in good health and CMV-seropositive.

The CDR3 nucleotides read TGTGCCAGCAGCCCGGGGGGTCGACTAGCCTCAAGCACAGATACGCAGTATTTT. This codes for CASSPGGRLASSTDTQYF. This chain joins TRBV5-4 and TRBJ2-3; 7 nucleotides agree with TRBD2. Trimming at V came to 4 bases and at J to 0 bases, leaving 14 bases not matched to a gene. Germline-derived CDR1 and CDR2 are SGHNT and YYREEE (reference sequence). The CDR3 spans 18 residues. The full variable domain, its missing parts supplied by reference TRBV5-4 and TRBJ2-3, is ETGVTQSPTHLIKTRGQQVTLRCSSQSGHNTVSWYQQALGQGPQFIFQYYREEENGRGNFPPRFSGLQFPNYSSELNVNALELDDSALYLCASSPGGRLASSTDTQYFGPGTRLTVL.